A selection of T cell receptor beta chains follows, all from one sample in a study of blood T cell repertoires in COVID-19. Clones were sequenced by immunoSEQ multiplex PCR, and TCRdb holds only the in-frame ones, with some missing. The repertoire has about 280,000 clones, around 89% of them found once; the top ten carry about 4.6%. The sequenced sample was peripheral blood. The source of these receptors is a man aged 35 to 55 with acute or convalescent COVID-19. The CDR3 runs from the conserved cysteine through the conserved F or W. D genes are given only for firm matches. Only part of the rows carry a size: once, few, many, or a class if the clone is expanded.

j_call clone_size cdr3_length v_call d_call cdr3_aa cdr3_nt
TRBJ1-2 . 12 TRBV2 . CASSSQGNGYTF TGTGCCAGCAGTTCCCAGGGAAATGGCTACACCTTC
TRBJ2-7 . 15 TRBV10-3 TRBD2 CAIRGGEGLYYEQYF TGTGCCATCAGGGGGGGGGAGGGGCTCTACTACGAGCAGTACTTC
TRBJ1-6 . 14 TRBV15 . CATSEGRINSPLHF TGTGCCACCAGCGAGGGGAGGATTAATTCACCCCTCCACTTT
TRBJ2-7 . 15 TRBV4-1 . CASSQDRNRAWEQYF TGCGCCAGCAGCCAAGATCGGAACAGGGCTTGGGAGCAGTACTTC
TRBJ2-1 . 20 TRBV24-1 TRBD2 CATSDLRFLAGASSYNEQFF TGTGCCACCAGTGATTTAAGGTTTCTAGCGGGGGCGAGCTCCTACAATGAGCAGTTCTTC
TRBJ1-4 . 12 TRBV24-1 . CATSDGGRRLFF TGTGCCACCAGTGATGGAGGGAGGCGGCTGTTTTTT
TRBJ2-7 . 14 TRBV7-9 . CASSFDRFSYEQYF TGTGCCAGCAGCTTTGACAGGTTCTCCTACGAGCAGTACTTC
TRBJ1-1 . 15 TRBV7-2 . CASSLVGGVNTEAFF TGTGCCAGCAGCTTAGTGGGGGGGGTGAACACTGAAGCTTTCTTT
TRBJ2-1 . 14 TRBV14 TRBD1 CASRPITRGNEQFF TGTGCCAGCAGGCCAATAACCAGGGGGAATGAGCAGTTCTTC
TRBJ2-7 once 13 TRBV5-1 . CASSQGAVREQYF TGCGCCAGCAGCCAAGGGGCGGTTCGGGAGCAGTACTTC
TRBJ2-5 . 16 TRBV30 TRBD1 CAWSVQQGRWLETQYF TGTGCCTGGAGTGTCCAACAGGGGCGATGGTTGGAGACCCAGTACTTC
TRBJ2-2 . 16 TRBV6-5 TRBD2 CASSYGASGAVGELFF TGTGCCAGCAGTTACGGGGCTAGCGGGGCGGTCGGGGAGCTGTTTTTT
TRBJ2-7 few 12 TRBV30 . CAWSVGVLEQYF TGTGCCTGGAGTGTTGGAGTACTCGAGCAGTACTTC
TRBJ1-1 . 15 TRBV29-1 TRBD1 CSASDRGGMNTEAFF TGCAGCGCCTCCGACAGGGGAGGGATGAACACTGAAGCTTTCTTT
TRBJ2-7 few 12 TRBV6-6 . CASSIDMDEQYF TGTGCCAGCAGTATTGACATGGACGAGCAGTACTTC
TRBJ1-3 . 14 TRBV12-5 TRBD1 CASGSGQGADTIYF TGTGCTAGTGGTTCGGGACAGGGGGCGGACACCATATATTTT
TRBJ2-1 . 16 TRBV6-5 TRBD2 CASSYSGGTRVGEQFF TGTGCCAGCAGTTACTCAGGGGGGACTAGGGTCGGCGAGCAGTTCTTC
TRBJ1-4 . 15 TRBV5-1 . CASSFLAGTNEKLFF TGCGCCAGCAGCTTCTTGGCAGGAACGAATGAAAAACTGTTTTTT
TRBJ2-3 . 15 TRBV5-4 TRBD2 CASSFSGAPTDTQYF TGTGCCAGCAGCTTCAGCGGGGCACCCACAGATACGCAGTATTTT
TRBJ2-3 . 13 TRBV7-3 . CASSSLQGDTQYF TGTGCCAGCAGCTCTCTCCAGGGGGATACGCAGTATTTT
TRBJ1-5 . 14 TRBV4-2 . CASSQDARYQPQHF TGTGCCAGCAGCCAAGACGCGAGGTATCAGCCCCAGCATTTT
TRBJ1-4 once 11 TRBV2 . CASREREKLFF TGTGCCAGCAGGGAGAGGGAAAAACTGTTTTTT
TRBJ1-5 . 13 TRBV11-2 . CASSLGLRQPQHF TGTGCCAGCAGCTTAGGGTTGCGACAGCCCCAGCATTTT
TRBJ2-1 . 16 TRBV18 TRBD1 CASSPGQHLPNNEQFF TGTGCCAGCTCACCGGGACAGCACCTGCCAAACAATGAGCAGTTCTTC